This T cell receptor (beta chain) is drawn from a study of ipilimumab plus nivolumab after autologous stem cell transplantation. Patients got ipilimumab 1 mg/kg beginning 14 to 28 days post-transplant. Dosing: nivolumab 3 mg/kg IV, weeks 1, 4, 7, 10, then every two weeks to week 26. Some clones are missing from TCRdb's copy, which holds only in-frame ones; the method was immunoSEQ multiplex PCR. Of tens of thousands of clones listed, about 83% are singletons. J was trimmed by 2 bases and V by 3 bases; bases with no gene match: 6. Looked up from germline, CDR1 is SEHNR and CDR2 is FQNEAQ (reference sequence). This CDR3 is built from 15 residues.

The sequence was obtained from a male donor with diffuse large B-cell lymphoma. The source material was PBMCs, sampled in a trial of ipilimumab plus nivolumab as post-transplant consolidation. The genes are TRBV7-9 and TRBJ1-2; 7 nucleotides align to TRBD1. CDR3 nucleotide sequence: TGTGCCAGCAGCTTTCCCGGACAGGTGAACTATGGCTACACCTTC. It codes for CASSFPGQVNYGYTF.